This T cell receptor (beta chain) was sequenced in a study of CD8 T cells in ankylosing spondylitis. Concerning this clonotype itself: Antigen: not known.

Study-wide points: Typical of ankylosing spondylitis blood, it appeared, was a TCR beta motif of under 10 highly homologous variants. Significant enrichment of disease-linked clones was reported in matched ankylosing spondylitis synovial fluid. The authors found the disease-linked clones to be CD8+ and relatively rare in peripheral blood.

The TCR beta libraries were generated through quantitative 5'-RACE incorporating molecular barcodes. One entry per CDR3 protein results from TCRdb running MiXCR on the 5' RACE reads. The sample has 670,000 or so distinct CDR3 sequences, over 15% seen once. The TCR sequence derives from a male donor with ankylosing spondylitis. Sequences were obtained from blood, either unsorted or a sorted T cell fraction (not recorded which).

CDR3 coding DNA: TGTGCCAGCAGCCGTATGGGGCGCGGCAGCTCTCTCACAGATACGCAGTATTTT. The encoded protein is CASSRMGRGSSLTDTQYF. The V call is TRBV11-2, the J call TRBJ2-3; D may be TRBD1 (5 bases). CDR3 size: 18 residues. Trimming removed 5 bases at V and 2 bases at J, with 23 bases between. Germline assignment: CDR1 SGHAT and CDR2 FQNNGV.